A single sample is the source of the 27 T cell receptor beta chains below, sequenced in a study of Graves' ophthalmopathy and Graves' hyperthyroidism. Beta-chain TCR CDR3 regions were amplified from RNA transcripts. The library came from an HTBI-primed first-round RT-PCR and a second-round multiplex PCR. From the multiplex PCR reads, TCRdb called clonotypes with MiXCR, one entry per CDR3 protein. The sample holds about 400,000 distinct CDR3 sequences, roughly 18% seen once. Material: peripheral blood. The source of these receptors is a woman aged 18-35 years with Graves' ophthalmopathy.

This clonotype showed up many times. The chain is built from TRBV7-2 and TRBJ2-7; the D gene is possibly TRBD2 (6 bases). Germline V gives CDR1 SGHTA, CDR2 FQGNSA. The CDR3 has 15 residues. The V end lost 0 bases, the J end lost 5 bases, and 14 bases lay between the germline ends. The CDR3 DNA reads TGTGCCAGCAGCTTAGCTTGGGACCCGGGGGACGAGCAGTACTTC. Encoded protein: CASSLAWDPGDEQYF.

This clonotype was recorded at least ten times. The rearrangement uses TRBV4-1 and TRBJ2-7; D is ambiguous. The length of the CDR3 is 14 residues. V lost 2 bases to trimming and J lost 2 bases, with 10 bases between them. The germline V gene has CDR1 MGHRA and CDR2 YSYEKL. CDR3 amino acids: CASSQLTRTYEQYF. Here the CDR3 DNA reads TGCGCCAGCAGCCAACTGACAAGGACCTACGAGCAGTACTTC.

In this sample, this clonotype turned up many times. This sequence may be a read error, since a much larger clone differs from it by one base. This rearrangement joins TRBV7-3 to TRBJ1-1; TRBD1 might be the D (5 bases). The length of the CDR3 is 16 residues. The germline CDR1 and CDR2 sequences are SGHTA and FQGTGA. For the CDR3, the DNA is TGTGCCAGCAGCTTAATCGGCGGGGCGCAAAAGACTGAAGCTTCCTTT. It is translated as CASSLIGGAQKTEASF.

Many counts were recorded for this clonotype. The chain carries TRBV11-2 and TRBJ1-1; no reliable D call. The CDR3 contains 15 residues. Trimming took off 2 bases at V and 1 base at J, with 11 bases between the two ends. Germline-derived CDR1 and CDR2 are SGHAT and FQNNGV. The CDR3 here is CASSLSSRSNTEAFF. The CDR3 DNA is TGTGCCAGCAGCTTATCCTCTCGTTCGAACACTGAAGCTTTCTTT.

This clonotype was detected ten times or more. V gene TRBV7-9 combines with J gene TRBJ2-7; D possibly corresponds to TRBD1 (6 bases). The CDR3 is 14 amino acids. V shed 2 bases and J shed 3 bases, with 11 bases lying between them. Looked up from germline, CDR1 is SEHNR and CDR2 is FQNEAQ (reference sequence). In nucleotides, the CDR3 is TGTGCCAGCAGCTTACCAGGGGTCCACTACGAGCAGTACTTC. It encodes CASSLPGVHYEQYF.

This clonotype was seen ten or more times. The chain combines TRBV6-2 or TRBV6-3 with TRBJ2-7, with D possibly called TRBD1 or TRBD2 (5 bases each). Trimming took 4 bases from V and 6 from J, leaving 13 bases between them. The CDR3 covers 13 residues. CDR1 is MNHEY and CDR2 is SVGEGT in the germline V gene. The CDR3 bases are TGTGCCAGCAGTTTTATCCGGGGCTCCGAGCAGTACTTC. Residues: CASSFIRGSEQYF.

The chain couples TRBV20-1 to TRBJ1-6; 8 nucleotides align to TRBD1. Germline V gives CDR1 DFQATT, CDR2 SNEGSKA (reference sequence). CDR3 length equals 16 residues. Germline trimming cut 3 bases from V and 0 bases from J; bases unmatched to any gene: 4. The CDR3 DNA reads as TGCAGTGCTAGGGACAGGGAGAGCTCCTATAATTCACCCCTCCACTTT. Residues: CSARDRESSYNSPLHF.

This clonotype occurred many times. The genes are TRBV30 and TRBJ2-7; maybe TRBD1 (6 bases). V shed 7 bases and J shed 2 bases, with 24 bases lying between them. The length of the CDR3 is 16 residues. CDR1 GTSNPN and CDR2 SVGIG come from the germline V gene (reference sequence). As DNA, the CDR3 is TGTGCCTATATCAGGGGAGTCGGTCTAAGGGCCTACGAGCAGTACTTC. Amino acid sequence: CAYIRGVGLRAYEQYF.

This clonotype has at least ten counts. The chain joins TRBV25-1 to TRBJ1-1; the D is unclear. The ends were cut back, 3 bases at V and 5 bases at J, with 7 bases in the middle. The CDR3 has 12 residues. Per germline, CDR1 MGHDK and CDR2 SYGVNS. CDR3 DNA: TGTGCCAGCAGTGAGTTTAGGACTGAAGCTTTCTTT. This translates into CASSEFRTEAFF.

This clonotype was recorded many times. This rearrangement joins TRBV6-2 or TRBV6-3 to TRBJ2-7; no firm D call. CDR1 and CDR2 (germline): MNHEY, SVGEGT. V gave up 2 bases and J gave up 0 bases, with 11 bases separating them. The CDR3 runs 15 residues. CDR3 sequence (DNA): TGTGCCAGCAGTTACCGGCCTGAAAGCTCCTACGAGCAGTACTTC. It codes for CASSYRPESSYEQYF.

This clonotype was picked up many times. V and J are TRBV13 and TRBJ2-5; the D gene is possibly TRBD2 (5 bases). Trimming shortened V by 5 bases and J by 2 bases, and 18 bases separated the two germline ends. The germline V gene has CDR1 PRHDT and CDR2 FYEKMQ (reference sequence). The CDR3 is made up of 16 amino acids. The CDR3 coding sequence is TGTGCCAGCAGCACTAGTTACGGACGGACTCAAGAGACCCAGTACTTC. As protein: CASSTSYGRTQETQYF.

Ten or more counts support this clonotype. The CDR3 does not end in the conserved phenylalanine or tryptophan, so this is likely a read error. J is TRBJ1-2 and V is TRBV7-2; D gene unclear. Trimming stripped 3 bases from V and 2 bases from J, with 7 bases between. Germline V gene sequence: CDR1 SGHTA, CDR2 FQGNSA. The CDR3 totals 13 residues. The CDR3: CASSFGENYGYTL. For the CDR3, the DNA is TGTGCCAGCAGCTTTGGCGAAAACTATGGCTACACCCTC.

The sample holds many counts of this clonotype. The chain carries TRBV5-1 and TRBJ2-7; tentative D call: TRBD1 (5 bases). The ends were cut back, 0 bases at V and 2 bases at J, with 9 bases in the middle. Germline V gene sequence: CDR1 SGHRS, CDR2 YFSETQ. The CDR3 spans 14 residues. CDR3 in amino acids: CASSLAPGTYEQYF. The DNA for the CDR3 is TGCGCCAGCAGCTTGGCTCCAGGGACCTACGAGCAGTACTTC.

This clonotype was found many times. This sequence joins TRBV7-2 and TRBJ2-7; TRBD1 matches at 10 bases. CDR1 and CDR2 (germline): SGHTA, FQGNSA. J lost 5 bases, V lost 5 bases, and 9 bases had no gene match. The CDR3 is made up of 15 amino acids. For the CDR3, the DNA is TGTGCCAGCAGCAAGTCCGGGACAGGGGTGGACGAGCAGTACTTC. Its protein is CASSKSGTGVDEQYF.

This clonotype was detected ten times or more. The chain uses TRBV5-1 and TRBJ2-2; no clear D. The germline CDR1 and CDR2 sequences are SGHRS and YFSETQ. This CDR3 is 12 amino acids long. The V end lost 4 bases, the J end lost 5 bases, and 6 bases lay between the germline ends. The CDR3 loop is CASSLKTGELFF. The CDR3, as DNA: TGCGCCAGCAGCCTTAAAACCGGGGAGCTGTTTTTT.

This clonotype was recorded at least ten times. The genes are TRBV20-1 and TRBJ2-7; D perhaps matches TRBD1 (6 bases). The germline V gene has CDR1 DFQATT and CDR2 SNEGSKA (reference sequence). V was trimmed by 6 bases and J by 4 bases, leaving 19 bases between them. The CDR3 runs 14 residues. The CDR3 region is CSAALSRGRYEQYF. In DNA, the CDR3 is TGCAGTGCCGCCCTCAGCAGGGGCCGTTACGAGCAGTACTTC.

This clonotype was recorded many times. The rearrangement joins TRBV6-2 or TRBV6-3 to TRBJ2-7; TRBD1 agrees at 9 bases. From germline, CDR1 is MNHEY and CDR2 SVGEGT. The CDR3 covers 14 residues. Trimming at V came to 5 bases and at J to 7 bases, leaving 9 bases not matched to a gene. In DNA, the CDR3 is TGTGCCAGCAGTACTGACAGGGGGTGGAGAGAGCAGTACTTC. Protein: CASSTDRGWREQYF.

This clonotype showed up many times. The genes are TRBV20-1 and TRBJ2-7; no reliable D call. The germline CDR1 and CDR2 sequences are DFQATT and SNEGSKA (reference sequence). Trimming cost V 6 bases and J 1 base, with 19 bases left between them. CDR3 length equals 15 residues. The CDR3 loop reads CSAQSASALSYEQYF. Here the CDR3 DNA reads TGCAGTGCCCAGAGTGCGTCTGCACTTTCCTACGAGCAGTACTTC.

This rearrangement joins TRBV28 to TRBJ2-7; the match to TRBD2 covers 12 bases. The CDR3 has 18 residues. The V segment lost 6 bases and the J segment 0 bases; nucleotides outside the gene matches: 12. CDR1 MDHEN and CDR2 SYDVKM come from the germline V gene. CDR3 sequence (DNA): TGTGCCAGCAGCCGACTGACTAGCGGGAGAAGGGGCTCCTACGAGCAGTACTTC. It is translated as CASSRLTSGRRGSYEQYF.

The chain has TRBV12-3 or TRBV12-4 and TRBJ1-2, with 12 bases fitting TRBD1. The CDR3 has 16 residues. The V gene end was trimmed by 5 bases and the J gene end by 3 bases; junction bases not matched to a gene: 7. Written as DNA, the CDR3 is TGTGCCAGCAGTCCCTCCGGGACAGGGGGCGACTATGGCTACACCTTC. Amino acid sequence: CASSPSGTGGDYGYTF.

The V gene is TRBV7-6, the J gene TRBJ2-1, with 9 bases lining up with TRBD2. Germline assignment: CDR1 SGHVS and CDR2 FNYEAQ. The CDR3 is 16 amino acids. V was clipped by 2 bases and J by 6 bases; unmatched bases: 8. DNA of the CDR3: TGTGCCAGCAGCTTATTGCCTAGCGGGGCAGCCAATGAGCAGTTCTTC. The encoded protein is CASSLLPSGAANEQFF.

At least ten counts were recorded for this clonotype. In DNA form, the CDR3 reads TGTGCCAGCAGTGAAGCGGGGGGGAGCTCCTACGAGCAGTACTTC. Encoded protein: CASSEAGGSSYEQYF. The chain uses TRBV6-1 and TRBJ2-7; TRBD2 matches 7 bases. CDR1 and CDR2 from the germline V gene are MNHNS and SASEGT. The V and J ends lost 0 bases and 0 bases, in that order; junction bases with no gene match: 2. CDR3 size: 15 residues.

This clonotype occurred many times. V is TRBV6-2 or TRBV6-3 and J is TRBJ2-5; D possibly corresponds to TRBD2 (5 bases). V lost 6 bases to trimming and J lost 3 bases, with 8 bases between them. Germline loops: CDR1 MNHEY, CDR2 SVGEGT. CDR3 length: 12 residues. The CDR3 DNA is TGTGCCAGCAGCGACTACGAAGAGACCCAGTACTTC. Protein: CASSDYEETQYF.

In regard to this clonotype: The junction differs from germline at one of its ends, possibly a read error. The chain is built from TRBV28 and TRBJ1-2; unclear D gene. The CDR3 loop spans 10 amino acids. CDR1 is MDHEN, CDR2 SYDVKM, per germline. CDR3 nucleotide sequence: TGTGCCAGCAGTTCAGGTGCCCGGGCCTTC. This sequence encodes CASSSGARAF.

The table lists this clonotype with many counts. CDR3 in amino acids: CASSSTGTSGRAEQYF. CDR3 DNA: TGTGCCAGCAGTTCAACCGGGACTAGCGGGAGAGCCGAGCAGTACTTC. The chain recombines TRBV12-3 or TRBV12-4 with TRBJ2-7, with 14 bases identical to TRBD2. V dropped 4 bases and J dropped 6; count of bases not matched to a gene: 8. CDR3 length equals 16 residues.

This clonotype has at least ten counts. The gene calls are TRBV6-1 and TRBJ2-4; 8 positions match TRBD1. Germline V CDR1 and CDR2: MNHNS, SASEGT. After removal of 6 bases from V and 6 bases from J, the junction contained 7 bases not matched to a gene. The CDR3 is 14 residues long. CDR3 amino acids: CASSLDRAVNIQYF. DNA for the CDR3: TGTGCCAGCAGCCTGGACAGGGCGGTAAACATTCAGTACTTC.

The chain links TRBV11-1 to TRBJ2-5, with D possibly being TRBD1 or TRBD2 (5 bases each). This CDR3 region has 17 residues. Trimming stripped 1 base from V and 1 base from J, with 16 bases between. Germline CDR1 reads SGHAT; CDR2 reads FQDESV (reference sequence). This CDR3 reads CASSLERLAGAQETQYF. DNA for the CDR3: TGTGCCAGCAGCTTAGAGAGGCTAGCCGGGGCCCAAGAGACCCAGTACTTC.